This TCR beta chain came from a study of Graves' ophthalmopathy and Graves' hyperthyroidism. The study, taken as a whole, reports: The model reached around 70% sensitivity and roughly 72% specificity for predicting ophthalmopathy progression.

Transcripts of RNA were the source for amplifying TCR beta CDR3 regions. Second-round multiplex PCR came after a first-round RT-PCR that employed HTBI primers. From the multiplex PCR reads, TCRdb called clonotypes with MiXCR, one entry per CDR3 protein. The sample lists approximately 700,000 distinct CDR3 sequences, around 40% occurring once. Ineligible for inclusion were patients with other autoimmune diseases, uncontrolled infections, pregnancy or lactation. Comment on this clonotype: Its specificity is not known.

Sequencing was done on a sample of peripheral blood. The TCR sequence derives from an adult man with Graves' ophthalmopathy.

The CDR3 spells CASSLTSSDEQFF. For the CDR3, the DNA is TGCGCCAGCAGCTTGACTAGCTCAGATGAGCAGTTCTTC. The chain carries TRBV5-1 and TRBJ2-1; TRBD2 might be the D (6 bases). Trimming removed 1 base at V and 8 bases at J, with 10 bases between. The germline gives CDR1 SGHRS, CDR2 YFSETQ. The CDR3 spans 13 residues.